These T cell receptor beta chains were read from a single sample in a study of control samples from healthy donors and cancer patients. TCRdb keeps only in-frame clones here, not all; method: immunoSEQ multiplex PCR. Seen here are some 150,000 clones, 80% to 95% observed once, and the top ten hold approximately 3.2%. Material: blood. The receptors derive from a young man in good health. Both conserved end residues are part of each CDR3.

j_call	v_call	cdr3_length	cdr3_aa
TRBJ2-2	TRBV3-1/TRBV3-2	16	CASSPQGGLNTGELFF
TRBJ1-2	TRBV3-1/TRBV3-2	17	CASSLPGQGAGNYGYTF
TRBJ1-2	TRBV5-5	15	CASSWETGEDYGYTF
TRBJ2-3	TRBV3-1/TRBV3-2	18	CASRLSRSGGFSTDTQYF
TRBJ2-2	TRBV9	17	CASSVSPWDQNTGELFF
TRBJ2-7	TRBV6-5	12	CASSLSGTEQYF
TRBJ1-3	TRBV11-2	14	CASSFAFSGNTIYF
TRBJ1-1	TRBV19	15	CASSINAAGVTEAFF
TRBJ1-3	TRBV28	15	CASSLNVLSGNTIYF
TRBJ2-7	TRBV10-3	14	CAISEGIAGYEQYF
TRBJ2-3	TRBV5-4	15	CASSLAGSGTDTQYF
TRBJ1-3	TRBV21-1	15	CASNRPGVFGNTIYF
TRBJ2-1	TRBV30	14	CAWRGPYGSNEQFF